This entry lists 3 T cell receptor beta chains sequenced from one sample in a study of CD8 T cells in ankylosing spondylitis. Study-wide results and caveats: Ankylosing spondylitis blood appeared to carry a characteristic TCR beta motif of fewer than 10 highly homologous variants.

TCRdb re-derived calls from the 5' RACE reads in MiXCR, one entry per CDR3 protein. The table records about 800,000 distinct CDR3 sequences, about 10% of them present only once. Their target antigens are unknown. The sequencing sample was made of blood, either unsorted or a sorted T cell fraction (not recorded which). The source of these receptors is a male donor with ankylosing spondylitis.

The chain combines TRBV7-9 with TRBJ1-6; perhaps TRBD1 as D (5 bases). The CDR3 runs 15 residues. The germline gives CDR1 SEHNR, CDR2 FQNEAQ (reference sequence). Trimming removed 7 bases from V and 4 bases from J, with 14 bases in between. Here the CDR3 reads CASTGGGGYNSPLHF. CDR3 bases: TGTGCCAGCACCGGCGGTGGGGGATATAATTCACCCCTCCACTTT.

The chain uses TRBV12-3 or TRBV12-4 and TRBJ1-5, with 7 nucleotides matching TRBD1. The CDR3 runs 14 residues. The V segment lost 5 bases and the J segment 5 bases; nucleotides outside the gene matches: 6. CDR3 protein: CASSLNDRDQPQHF. In DNA, the CDR3 is TGTGCCAGCAGTCTCAACGACAGGGATCAGCCCCAGCATTTT.

This clonotype was recorded a few times. Written as DNA, the CDR3 is TGCAGTGCTCTGGAGGTGGCCCTAAATAACTATGGCTACACCTTC. Translating gives CSALEVALNNYGYTF. This chain connects TRBV20-1 to TRBJ1-2; D is uncertain. There are 15 residues in the CDR3. Looked up from germline, CDR1 is DFQATT and CDR2 is SNEGSKA (reference sequence). Trimming cost V 5 bases and J 1 base, with 17 bases left between them.